The subject of this entry is one T cell receptor beta chain. Its antigen is as yet unknown. This record belongs to a study of T-cell reconstitution after alpha-beta-depleted transplantation in children. Study-level results: From newly produced T cells came most of the T-cell counts and diversity one year after transplant. In patients about two months after transplant, alpha-beta T cells reportedly arose from several hundred expanded graft clones. Surviving recipient T cells and thymic progenitors accounted for the high day-60 TCRbeta diversity observed in some patients.

Germline CDR1 is SEHNR and CDR2 is FQNEAQ (reference sequence). The CDR3 extends over 15 amino acids. The V gene end was trimmed by 5 bases and the J gene end by 5 bases; junction bases not matched to a gene: 3. Construction of the TCRbeta library involved unique molecular identifiers. TCRdb passed the PCR reads through MiXCR, listing each CDR3 protein once. The sample includes 400,000 to 450,000 distinct CDR3 sequences, 43% of them seen just once. V is TRBV7-9 and J is TRBJ2-1; 13 bases align to TRBD2. The sequence was collected from a girl aged 2-10 years with aplastic anemia, due to receive a stem cell transplant. The starting material was PBMCs, obtained before TCRalphabeta/CD19-depleted stem cell transplant. Here the CDR3 reads CASSPTSGGHNEQFF. DNA for the CDR3: TGTGCCAGCAGCCCGACTAGCGGGGGGCACAATGAGCAGTTCTTC. Full variable domain (rest looked up from reference TRBV7-9 and TRBJ2-1): DTGVSQNPRHKITKRGQNVTFRCDPISEHNRLYWYRQTLGQGPEFLTYFQNEAQLEKSRLLSDRFSAERPKGSFSTLEIQRTEQGDSAMYLCASSPTSGGHNEQFFGPGTRLTVL.